The 11 T cell receptor beta chains reported below all come from one sample, sequenced in a study of control samples from healthy donors and cancer patients. Data came from immunoSEQ multiplex PCR; TCRdb stores just in-frame clones and leaves some out. The table has about 140,000 clones, 94% seen once. Material for sequencing was blood. These receptors were obtained from a middle-aged man in good health.

The J gene is TRBJ2-3, the V gene TRBV7-3; TRBD2 agrees at 11 bases. This CDR3 contains 14 residues. Germline V CDR1 and CDR2: SGHTA, FQGTGA. V was clipped by 5 bases and J by 4 bases; unmatched bases: 2. Written as DNA, the CDR3 is TGTGCCAGCAGCCGTAGCGGGGGGGCAGATACGCAGTATTTT. The encoded protein is CASSRSGGADTQYF.

The chain links TRBV20-1 to TRBJ1-3, with a tentative D call TRBD1 (6 bases). Germline values: CDR1 DFQATT, CDR2 SNEGSKA (reference sequence). The CDR3 length is 15 residues. The V end was cut by 3 bases, the J end by 0 bases, with 12 bases between. Here the CDR3 reads CSASRQARSGNTIYF. CDR3 in DNA: TGCAGTGCTAGTCGACAGGCGCGCTCTGGAAACACCATATATTTT.

This clone was counted a few times. The chain employs TRBV7-2 and TRBJ2-1; 7 positions agree with TRBD1. This CDR3 is 15 amino acids long. The V gene end was trimmed by 2 bases and the J gene end by 3 bases; junction bases not matched to a gene: 4. Germline loops: CDR1 SGHTA, CDR2 FQGNSA. Written as DNA, the CDR3 is TGTGCCAGCAGCTTAACGACAGGGAACTACAATGAGCAGTTCTTC. It codes for CASSLTTGNYNEQFF. Full variable domain (outside the CDR3, taken from reference TRBV7-2 and TRBJ2-1): GAGVSQSPSNKVTEKGKDVELRCDPISGHTALYWYRQSLGQGLEFLIYFQGNSAPDKSGLPSDRFSAERTGGSVSTLTIQRTQQEDSAVYLCASSLTTGNYNEQFFGPGTRLTVL.

V and J are TRBV14 and TRBJ2-7; TRBD1 is a possible D gene (5 bases). V was clipped by 3 bases and J by 5 bases, with 20 bases between them. Germline lookup yields CDR1 SGHDN and CDR2 FVKESK. The CDR3 contains 16 residues. CDR3 sequence: CASSHSLGQGPHEQYF. The CDR3 coding sequence is TGTGCCAGCAGCCATAGTCTCGGTCAGGGCCCCCACGAGCAGTACTTC.

The chain uses TRBV15 and TRBJ1-2; D gene ambiguous. V was clipped by 0 bases and J by 3 bases, with 5 bases between them. CDR1 LNHNV and CDR2 YYDKDF come from the germline V gene (reference sequence). This CDR3 is built from 13 residues. CDR3 DNA sequence: TGTGCCACCAGCAGAGACTTCTACTATGGCTACACCTTC. It translates to CATSRDFYYGYTF.

The rearrangement uses TRBV6-5 and TRBJ2-3; TRBD1 aligns across 9 bases. Germline CDR1 reads MNHEY; CDR2 reads SVGAGI. The CDR3 is made up of 15 amino acids. The junction had 8 bases not matched to a gene; V was cut back by 6 bases and J by 4 bases. CDR3 bases: TGTGCCAGCAGCCCGGGGACAGGGTGGGCAGATACGCAGTATTTT. Translation: CASSPGTGWADTQYF.

The chain combines TRBV6-5 with TRBJ2-7, with D maybe TRBD1 (5 bases). This CDR3 spans 11 amino acids. Germline V gene lookup returns CDR1 MNHEY and CDR2 SVGAGI. Trimming took off 8 bases at V and 3 bases at J, with 8 bases between the two ends. In nucleotides, the CDR3 is TGTGCCAGCTCCGACAGCTACGAGCAGTACTTC. This codes for CASSDSYEQYF.

V is TRBV7-3 and J is TRBJ2-3, with D perhaps matching TRBD2 (5 bases). This CDR3 has 15 residues. Deletions cut 5 bases from V and 0 bases from J, with 12 bases between. The germline V gene encodes CDR1 SGHTA and CDR2 FQGTGA. The CDR3, as DNA: TGTGCCAGCAGCCGCGGTGGCGGGAGCACAGATACGCAGTATTTT. This encodes CASSRGGGSTDTQYF.

The rearrangement links TRBV18 to TRBJ1-2; TRBD1 matches 11 bases. There are 15 residues in the CDR3. The germline gives CDR1 KGHSH, CDR2 LQKENI. V was pared by 3 bases and J by 7 bases, with 7 bases of the junction left unmatched. CDR3 loop: CASSPWDRGSGGYTF. In DNA form, the CDR3 reads TGTGCCAGCTCACCCTGGGACAGGGGGAGCGGTGGCTACACCTTC.

This clone is a singleton in its sample. The J gene is TRBJ2-7, the V gene TRBV6-6; 8 positions agree with TRBD1. The CDR3 length is 14 residues. Trimming removed 6 bases from V and 3 bases from J; junction bases left unmatched: 7. In germline, CDR1 is MNHNY, CDR2 SVGAGI (reference sequence). CDR3 in amino acids: CASSDTGGIYEQYF. In nucleotides, the CDR3 is TGTGCCAGCAGCGATACAGGGGGGATCTACGAGCAGTACTTC.

The chain combines TRBV6-2 or TRBV6-3 with TRBJ2-5, with D possibly being TRBD1 (6 bases). The CDR3 sequence is 16 residues long. Germline CDR1 reads MNHEY; CDR2 reads SVGEGT. Trimming stripped 4 bases from V and 2 bases from J, with 17 bases between. The CDR3 DNA sequence: TGTGCCAGCAGTTCTGGCTATAGGACAGATCAAGAGACCCAGTACTTC. It is translated as CASSSGYRTDQETQYF.